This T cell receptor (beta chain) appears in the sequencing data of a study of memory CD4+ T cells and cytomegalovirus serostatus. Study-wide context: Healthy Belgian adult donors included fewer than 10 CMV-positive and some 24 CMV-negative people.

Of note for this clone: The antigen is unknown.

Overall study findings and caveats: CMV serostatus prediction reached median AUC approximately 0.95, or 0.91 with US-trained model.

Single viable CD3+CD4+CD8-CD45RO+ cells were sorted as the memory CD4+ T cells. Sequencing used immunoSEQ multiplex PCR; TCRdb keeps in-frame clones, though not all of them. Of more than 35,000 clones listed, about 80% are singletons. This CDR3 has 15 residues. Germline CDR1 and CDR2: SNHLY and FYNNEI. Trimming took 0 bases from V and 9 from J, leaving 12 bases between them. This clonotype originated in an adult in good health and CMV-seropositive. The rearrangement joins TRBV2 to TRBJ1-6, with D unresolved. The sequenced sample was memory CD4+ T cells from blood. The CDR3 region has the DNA TGTGCCAGCAGTGAAGCGCGGGTACTAACTTCACCCCTCCACTTT. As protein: CASSEARVLTSPLHF.